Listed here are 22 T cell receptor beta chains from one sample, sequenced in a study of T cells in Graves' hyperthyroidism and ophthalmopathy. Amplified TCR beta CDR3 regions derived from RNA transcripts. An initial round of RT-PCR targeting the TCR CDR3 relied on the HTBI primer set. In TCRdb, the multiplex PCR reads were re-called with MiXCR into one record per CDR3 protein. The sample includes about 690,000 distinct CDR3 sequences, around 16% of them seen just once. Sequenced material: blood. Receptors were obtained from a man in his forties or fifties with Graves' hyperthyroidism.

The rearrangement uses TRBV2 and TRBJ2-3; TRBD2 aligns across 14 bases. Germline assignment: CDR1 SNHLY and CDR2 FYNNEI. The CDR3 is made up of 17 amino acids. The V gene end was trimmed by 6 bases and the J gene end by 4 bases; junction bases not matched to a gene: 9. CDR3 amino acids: CASSQTSGRAVPDTQYF. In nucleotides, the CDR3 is TGTGCCAGCAGCCAGACTAGCGGGAGGGCCGTTCCAGATACGCAGTATTTT. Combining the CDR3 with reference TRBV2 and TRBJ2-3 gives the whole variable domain EPEVTQTPSHQVTQMGQEVILRCVPISNHLYFYWYRQILGQKVEFLVSFYNNEISEKSEIFDDQFSVERPDGSNFTLKIRSTKLEDSAMYFCASSQTSGRAVPDTQYFGPGTRLTVL.

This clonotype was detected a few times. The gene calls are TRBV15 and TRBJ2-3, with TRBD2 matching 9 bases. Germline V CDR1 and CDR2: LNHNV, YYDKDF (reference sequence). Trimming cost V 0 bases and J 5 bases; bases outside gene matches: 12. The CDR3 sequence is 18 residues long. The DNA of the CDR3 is TGTGCCACCAGCAGAGATACTTTAGCGGGAGCGCCGCAAGATACGCAGTATTTT. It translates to CATSRDTLAGAPQDTQYF.

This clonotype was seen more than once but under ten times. In DNA, the CDR3 is TGTGCCAGCGGGCCCTGGTTCAAGCAGTACTTC. The encoded protein is CASGPWFKQYF. The chain carries TRBV27 and TRBJ2-7; D is uncertain. Per germline, CDR1 MNHEY and CDR2 SMNVEV (reference sequence). Between the trimmed V and J ends, which lost 8 bases and 8 bases, there was a span of 13 bases. This CDR3 has 11 residues.

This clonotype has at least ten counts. The CDR3 spells CASSFLGTGGYEQYF. Here the CDR3 DNA reads TGTGCCAGCAGTTTCCTCGGGACAGGGGGCTACGAGCAGTACTTC. J is TRBJ2-7 and V is TRBV27, with 11 bases that match TRBD1. The ends lost 3 bases at V and 3 bases at J; junction bases unmatched: 4. Germline CDR1 is MNHEY and CDR2 is SMNVEV (reference sequence). The CDR3 contains 15 residues.

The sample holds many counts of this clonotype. The CDR3 DNA is TGCAGTGGCGTTAATAGCGGAGGCACAGATACGCAGTATTTT. The encoded protein is CSGVNSGGTDTQYF. V is TRBV20-1 and J is TRBJ2-3, with a weak D call TRBD2 (6 bases). This CDR3 contains 14 residues. The V and J ends lost 7 bases and 1 base respectively, with 15 bases between them. Germline V gene data show CDR1 as DFQATT and CDR2 as SNEGSKA (reference sequence).

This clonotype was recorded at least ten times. The CDR3 DNA reads as TGTGCCAGCAGTTTATCCTCAACCGGGACTCCCACAGATACGCAGTATTTT. It codes for CASSLSSTGTPTDTQYF. The chain carries TRBV28 and TRBJ2-3; D is possibly TRBD2 (6 bases). Germline loops: CDR1 MDHEN, CDR2 SYDVKM. This CDR3 region has 17 residues. Trimming pared 1 base from V and 2 bases from J, leaving 16 bases between.

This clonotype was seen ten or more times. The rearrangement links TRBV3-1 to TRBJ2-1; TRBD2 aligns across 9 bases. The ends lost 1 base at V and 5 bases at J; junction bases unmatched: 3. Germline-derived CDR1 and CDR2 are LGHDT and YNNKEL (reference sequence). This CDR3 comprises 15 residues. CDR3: CASSQALAGHNEQFF. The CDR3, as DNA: TGTGCCAGCAGCCAAGCCCTAGCGGGGCACAATGAGCAGTTCTTC.

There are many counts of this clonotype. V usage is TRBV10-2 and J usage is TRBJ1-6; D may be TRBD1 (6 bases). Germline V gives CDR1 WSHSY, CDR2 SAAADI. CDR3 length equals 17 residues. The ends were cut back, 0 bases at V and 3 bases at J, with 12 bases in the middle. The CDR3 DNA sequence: TGCGCCAGCAGTGAGTCGTTGGACAGTTTCTATAATTCACCCCTCCACTTT. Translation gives CASSESLDSFYNSPLHF.

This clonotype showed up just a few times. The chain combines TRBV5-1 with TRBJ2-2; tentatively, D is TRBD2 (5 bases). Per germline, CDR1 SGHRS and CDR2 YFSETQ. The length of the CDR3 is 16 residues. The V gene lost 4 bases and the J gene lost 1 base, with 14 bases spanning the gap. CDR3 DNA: TGCGCCAGCAGCCCCCTTGGGAGTGAGAACACCGGGGAGCTGTTTTTT. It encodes CASSPLGSENTGELFF.

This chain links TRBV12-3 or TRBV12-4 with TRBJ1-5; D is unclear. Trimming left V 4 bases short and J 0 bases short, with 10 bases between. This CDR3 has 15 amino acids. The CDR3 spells CASSSKGYSNQPQHF. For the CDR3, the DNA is TGTGCCAGCAGTTCCAAGGGTTATAGCAATCAGCCCCAGCATTTT.

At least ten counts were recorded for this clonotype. This chain's CDR3 is CATSTEHTGELFF. The CDR3 DNA reads TGTGCCACCTCGACAGAGCACACCGGGGAGCTGTTTTTT. V and J are TRBV2 and TRBJ2-2; D is possibly TRBD1 (5 bases). The CDR3 spans 13 residues. V lost 10 bases to trimming and J lost 3 bases, with 12 bases between them. Germline V CDR1 and CDR2: SNHLY, FYNNEI.

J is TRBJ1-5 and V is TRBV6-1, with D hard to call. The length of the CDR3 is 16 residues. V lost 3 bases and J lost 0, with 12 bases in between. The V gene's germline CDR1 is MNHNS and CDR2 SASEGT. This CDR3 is CASSDLGRFSNQPQHF. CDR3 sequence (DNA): TGTGCCAGCAGTGACCTCGGTCGATTTAGCAATCAGCCCCAGCATTTT.

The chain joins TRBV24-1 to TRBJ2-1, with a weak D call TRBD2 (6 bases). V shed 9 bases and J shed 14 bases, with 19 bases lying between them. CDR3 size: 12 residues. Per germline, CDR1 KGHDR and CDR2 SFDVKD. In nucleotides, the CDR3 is TGTGCCACCCTTGTAGTGGAGGGAGCCAAGTTCTTC. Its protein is CATLVVEGAKFF.

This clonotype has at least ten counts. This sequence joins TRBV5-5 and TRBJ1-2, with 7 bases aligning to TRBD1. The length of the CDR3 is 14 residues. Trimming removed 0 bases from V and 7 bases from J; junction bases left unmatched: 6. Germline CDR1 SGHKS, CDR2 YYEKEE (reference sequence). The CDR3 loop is CASSLAGGAFGYTF. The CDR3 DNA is TGTGCCAGCAGCTTGGCAGGGGGTGCCTTTGGCTACACCTTC.

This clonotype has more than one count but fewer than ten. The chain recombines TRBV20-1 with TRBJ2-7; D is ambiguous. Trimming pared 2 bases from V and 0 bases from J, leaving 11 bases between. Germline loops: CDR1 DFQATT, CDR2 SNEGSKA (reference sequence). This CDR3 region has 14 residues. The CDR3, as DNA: TGCAGTGCTAGACCTGACAATCCCTCCTACGAGCAGTACTTC. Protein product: CSARPDNPSYEQYF.

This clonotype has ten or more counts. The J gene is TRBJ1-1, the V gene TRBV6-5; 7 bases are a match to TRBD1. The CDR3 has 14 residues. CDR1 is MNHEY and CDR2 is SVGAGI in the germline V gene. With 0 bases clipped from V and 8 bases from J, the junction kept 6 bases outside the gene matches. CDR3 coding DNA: TGTGCCAGCAGTTACTCCAGAGGAGGGGGCGAAGCTTTCTTT. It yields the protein CASSYSRGGGEAFF.

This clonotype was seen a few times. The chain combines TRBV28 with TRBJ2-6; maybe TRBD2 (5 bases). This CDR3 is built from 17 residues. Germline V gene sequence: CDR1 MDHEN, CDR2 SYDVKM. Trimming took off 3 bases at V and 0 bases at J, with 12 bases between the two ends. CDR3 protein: CASSFGGSSSGANVLTF. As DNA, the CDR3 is TGTGCCAGCAGTTTTGGAGGCAGTTCCTCTGGGGCCAACGTCCTGACTTTC.

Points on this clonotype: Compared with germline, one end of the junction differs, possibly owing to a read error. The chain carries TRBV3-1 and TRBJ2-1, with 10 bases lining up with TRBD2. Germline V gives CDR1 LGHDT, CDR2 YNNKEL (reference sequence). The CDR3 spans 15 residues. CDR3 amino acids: CASSQPAGGQNEQFF. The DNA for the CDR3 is TGCGCCAGCAGCCAACCAGCGGGAGGGCAGAATGAGCAGTTCTTC.

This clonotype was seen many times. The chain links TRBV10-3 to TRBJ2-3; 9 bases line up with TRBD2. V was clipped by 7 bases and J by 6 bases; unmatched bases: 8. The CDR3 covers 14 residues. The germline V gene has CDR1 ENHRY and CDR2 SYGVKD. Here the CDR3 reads CAIKAGGPVDTQYF. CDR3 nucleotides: TGTGCCATCAAGGCGGGAGGGCCAGTGGATACGCAGTATTTT.

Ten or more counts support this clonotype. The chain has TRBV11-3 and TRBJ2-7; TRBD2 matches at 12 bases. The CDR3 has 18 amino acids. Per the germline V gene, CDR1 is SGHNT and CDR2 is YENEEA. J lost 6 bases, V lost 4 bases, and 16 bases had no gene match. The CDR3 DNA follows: TGTGCCAGCAGCTCGCGGACTAGCGGGAAGGGAACCCCGCCCGAGCAGTACTTC. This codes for CASSSRTSGKGTPPEQYF.

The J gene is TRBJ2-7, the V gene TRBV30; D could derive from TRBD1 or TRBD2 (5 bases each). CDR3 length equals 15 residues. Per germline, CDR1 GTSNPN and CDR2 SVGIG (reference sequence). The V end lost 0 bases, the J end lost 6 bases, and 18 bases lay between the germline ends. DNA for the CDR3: TGTGCCTGGAGTGTGCGGTCGAGGGGAATACCCGAGCAGTACTTC. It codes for CAWSVRSRGIPEQYF.

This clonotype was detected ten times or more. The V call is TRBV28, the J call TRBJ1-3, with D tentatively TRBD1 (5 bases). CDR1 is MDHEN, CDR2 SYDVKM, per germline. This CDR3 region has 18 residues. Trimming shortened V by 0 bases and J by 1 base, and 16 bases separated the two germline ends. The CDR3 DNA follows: TGTGCCAGCAGTTTATGGGGGATCCAGGGTGGGTCTGGAAACACCATATATTTT. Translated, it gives CASSLWGIQGGSGNTIYF. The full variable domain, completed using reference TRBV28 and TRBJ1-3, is DVKVTQSSRYLVKRTGEKVFLECVQDMDHENMFWYRQDPGLGLRLIYFSYDVKMKEKGDIPEGYSVSREKKERFSLILESASTNQTSMYLCASSLWGIQGGSGNTIYFGEGSWLTVV.